The T cell receptor beta chain described here comes from a study of beta chain features in type 1 diabetes. For the study at large: Patients were similar to healthy donors in age and gender (as well as in cell yields). Overall study results and limits: When cDNA is sequenced, cells with high TCR expression could be over-represented. Researchers report that Type 1 diabetes patients had moderately but significantly shorter TCRB CDR3s across all four CD4+ subsets.

Donors underwent one heparinised blood draw, about 120 mL on average. Sorting with CD45RO/CCR7/CD25/CD127/CD95/CD27 yielded naive, central memory, regulatory and stem-like memory CD4+ cells. Details on this clone: Its antigen is not identified.

The entirety of the isolated RNA underwent reverse transcription, so expressed TCRB transcripts were sequenced. Data came from immunoSEQ multiplex PCR; TCRdb stores just in-frame clones and leaves some out. The table shows a few hundred thousand clones, with over 8.5% occurring only once. The V gene's germline CDR1 is SGHAT and CDR2 FQNNGV. The CDR3 runs to 11 residues. V was trimmed by 1 base and J by 11 bases, leaving 8 bases between them. This TCR derives from a man aged 25 to 45 with type 1 diabetes. Sample: central memory CD4+ T cells from blood. This chain connects TRBV11-2 to TRBJ1-1, with D hard to call. For the CDR3, the DNA is TGTGCCAGCAGCTTAGCGTATAGGGCTTTCTTT. Translation: CASSLAYRAFF.